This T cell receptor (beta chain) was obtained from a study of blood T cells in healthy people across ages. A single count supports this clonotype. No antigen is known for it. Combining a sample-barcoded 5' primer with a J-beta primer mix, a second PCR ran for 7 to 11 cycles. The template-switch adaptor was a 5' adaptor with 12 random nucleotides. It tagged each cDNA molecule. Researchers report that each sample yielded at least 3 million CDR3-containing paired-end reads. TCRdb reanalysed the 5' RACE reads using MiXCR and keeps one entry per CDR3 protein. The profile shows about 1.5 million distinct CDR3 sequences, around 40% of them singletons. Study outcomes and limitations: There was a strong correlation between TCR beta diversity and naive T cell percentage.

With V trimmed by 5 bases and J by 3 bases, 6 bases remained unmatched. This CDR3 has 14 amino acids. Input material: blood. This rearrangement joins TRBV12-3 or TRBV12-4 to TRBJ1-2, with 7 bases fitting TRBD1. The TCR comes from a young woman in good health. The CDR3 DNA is TGTGCCAGCAGTACCGGCGGGACAGACTATGGCTACACCTTC. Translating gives CASSTGGTDYGYTF.